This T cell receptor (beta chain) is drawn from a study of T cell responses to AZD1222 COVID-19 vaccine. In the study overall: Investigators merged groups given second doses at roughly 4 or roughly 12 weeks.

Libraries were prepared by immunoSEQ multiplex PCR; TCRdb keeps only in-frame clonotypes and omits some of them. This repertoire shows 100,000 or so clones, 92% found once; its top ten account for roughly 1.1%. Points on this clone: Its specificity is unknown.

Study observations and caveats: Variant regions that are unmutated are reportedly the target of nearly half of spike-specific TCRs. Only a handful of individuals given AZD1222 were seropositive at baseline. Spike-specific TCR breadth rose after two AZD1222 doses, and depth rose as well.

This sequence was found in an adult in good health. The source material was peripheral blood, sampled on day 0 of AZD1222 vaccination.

The CDR3: CSVEDVRGAQHF. CDR3 nucleotides: TGCAGCGTTGAAGATGTAAGAGGGGCTCAGCATTTT. This sequence joins TRBV29-1 and TRBJ1-5, with D perhaps TRBD1 (5 bases). Germline V CDR1 and CDR2: SQVTM, ANQGSEA. The V end was cut by 0 bases, the J end by 13 bases, with 13 bases between. The CDR3 consists of 12 residues.